Below, 24 T cell receptor beta chains from the same sample are listed, as sequenced in a study of CD8 T cells in Susac syndrome. The RNA, roughly 0.45 to 1 ug, was put through reverse transcription using random hexamers. Using its own MiXCR run on the immunoSEQ multiplex PCR reads, TCRdb lists one record per CDR3 protein. Among some 130,000 distinct CDR3 sequences listed, more than 90% were seen once. The source material was CD4+ T cells from PBMCs. The receptor set was obtained from a human donor in good health.

The table lists this clonotype with a few counts. J is TRBJ2-7 and V is TRBV28; a possible D gene is TRBD2 (6 bases). The length of the CDR3 is 15 residues. Germline V gene sequence: CDR1 MDHEN, CDR2 SYDVKM. The V gene lost 5 bases and the J gene lost 1 base, with 15 bases spanning the gap. DNA of the CDR3: TGTGCCAGCAGTGTATCTGGGAGCGGGTCCTACGAGCAGTACTTC. Its protein product is CASSVSGSGSYEQYF.

CDR3 nucleotides: TGTGCCAGCAGTTTGAGGACAACGGGTGGCGAGCAGTACTTC. Translating it yields CASSLRTTGGEQYF. The chain joins TRBV28 to TRBJ2-7, with D tentatively TRBD1 (5 bases). This CDR3 has 14 residues. The germline V gene encodes CDR1 MDHEN and CDR2 SYDVKM. The V gene lost 3 bases and the J gene lost 6 bases, with 15 bases spanning the gap.

The genes are TRBV7-2 and TRBJ2-5, with 7 bases aligning to TRBD2. CDR3 length: 16 residues. Germline V gene lookup returns CDR1 SGHTA and CDR2 FQGNSA. Losses at the gene ends were 6 bases for V and 1 base for J; bases not matched to a gene: 11. CDR3 coding DNA: TGTGCCAGCAGTTACCAGACCCGACTAGCCCAAGAGACCCAGTACTTC. Encoded protein: CASSYQTRLAQETQYF. The complete variable domain, with remaining parts taken from reference TRBV7-2 and TRBJ2-5, reads GAGVSQSPSNKVTEKGKDVELRCDPISGHTALYWYRQSLGQGLEFLIYFQGNSAPDKSGLPSDRFSAERTGGSVSTLTIQRTQQEDSAVYLCASSYQTRLAQETQYFGPGTRLLVL.

The chain couples TRBV7-2 to TRBJ1-1; D is perhaps TRBD1 (5 bases). V gave up 8 bases and J gave up 5 bases, with 9 bases separating them. The CDR3 covers 11 residues. Germline CDR1 is SGHTA and CDR2 is FQGNSA. This CDR3 reads CASAGGTEAFF. The CDR3 region has the DNA TGTGCCAGCGCTGGGGGGACTGAAGCTTTCTTT.

The V call is TRBV7-2, the J call TRBJ1-1; D may be TRBD1 (5 bases). The germline gives CDR1 SGHTA, CDR2 FQGNSA. The CDR3 loop spans 14 amino acids. V was shortened by 5 bases and J by 6 bases, with 16 bases between the two germline ends. CDR3 loop: CASSPAGARAEAFF. In DNA form, the CDR3 reads TGTGCCAGCAGCCCGGCGGGTGCCAGGGCTGAAGCTTTCTTT.

The gene calls are TRBV7-9 and TRBJ2-5; D possibly corresponds to TRBD1 (6 bases). V gave up 5 bases and J gave up 3 bases, with 7 bases separating them. CDR1 and CDR2 (germline): SEHNR, FQNEAQ (reference sequence). CDR3 size: 12 residues. Written as DNA, the CDR3 is TGTGCCAGCAGCCGGACAGAAGAGACCCAGTACTTC. Translating it yields CASSRTEETQYF.

The chain couples TRBV4-2 to TRBJ2-6; no reliable D call. The CDR3 is made up of 18 amino acids. CDR1 and CDR2 (germline): LGHNA, YNFKEQ. V lost 1 base, J lost 0 bases, and 13 bases lay in between. The CDR3 bases are TGTGCCAGCAGCCAAGCAGGCGCTCCCATCTCTGGGGCCAACGTCCTGACTTTC. Translation: CASSQAGAPISGANVLTF.

The chain couples TRBV25-1 to TRBJ2-3; 7 bases fit TRBD1. Trimming took 5 bases from V and 1 from J; bases not matched to a gene: 6. The CDR3 covers 15 residues. Germline CDR1 MGHDK, CDR2 SYGVNS. The CDR3 DNA reads TGTGCCAGCAGTCACCAGGGGGTCGGCACAGATACGCAGTATTTT. Residues: CASSHQGVGTDTQYF.

J is TRBJ2-2 and V is TRBV7-2; 9 bases are a match to TRBD2. Trimming at V came to 0 bases and at J to 7 bases, leaving 6 bases not matched to a gene. The CDR3 is made up of 16 amino acids. The germline V gene encodes CDR1 SGHTA and CDR2 FQGNSA. CDR3 in amino acids: CASSLAAGGPGGELFF. Here the CDR3 DNA reads TGTGCCAGCAGCTTAGCGGCGGGAGGGCCGGGCGGGGAGCTGTTTTTT.

J is TRBJ2-1 and V is TRBV6-5; D possibly corresponds to TRBD1 (7 bases). This CDR3 contains 14 residues. Germline-derived CDR1 and CDR2 are MNHEY and SVGAGI. Deletions cut 6 bases from V and 3 bases from J, with 12 bases between. The CDR3 region has the DNA TGTGCCAGCAGGCGGGACAGAATCTACAATGAGCAGTTCTTC. Protein product: CASRRDRIYNEQFF.

The chain combines TRBV18 with TRBJ1-2; 9 nucleotides line up with TRBD1. The CDR3 length is 18 residues. The germline V gene encodes CDR1 KGHSH and CDR2 LQKENI. V gave up 6 bases and J gave up 8 bases; unmatched junction bases: 22. CDR3 DNA: TGTGCCAGCTCCCTCAATTCACCCTCGGGGACAGGGAGTTTCGGCTACACCTTC. It encodes CASSLNSPSGTGSFGYTF.

This clonotype has only one observation. The rearrangement links TRBV27 to TRBJ2-5; possible D gene TRBD1, 5 bases. This CDR3 is built from 14 residues. Germline lookup yields CDR1 MNHEY and CDR2 SMNVEV (reference sequence). Trimming took 9 bases from V and 3 from J, leaving 17 bases between them. In DNA form, the CDR3 reads TGTGCCAGGCCCCGTCTAGGGGCCGAAGAGACCCAGTACTTC. Protein product: CARPRLGAEETQYF.

The chain is built from TRBV5-6 and TRBJ2-7, with 14 bases fitting TRBD2. Germline CDR1 is SGHDT and CDR2 is YYEEEE. The CDR3 is made up of 16 amino acids. V lost 4 bases, J lost 5 bases, and 8 bases stayed unmatched. The CDR3 region is CASSRMGLAGVNEQYF. CDR3 sequence (DNA): TGTGCCAGCAGCAGAATGGGACTAGCGGGAGTCAACGAGCAGTACTTC.

The chain is built from TRBV27 and TRBJ2-1, with a tentative D call TRBD1 (6 bases). Germline V gene lookup returns CDR1 MNHEY and CDR2 SMNVEV (reference sequence). V was trimmed by 7 bases and J by 4 bases, leaving 11 bases between them. The CDR3 has 13 residues. CDR3: CASTVTGYNEQFF. The CDR3 DNA sequence: TGTGCCAGCACTGTTACAGGGTACAATGAGCAGTTCTTC.

The V gene is TRBV7-9, the J gene TRBJ1-4, with TRBD1 as a possible D gene (5 bases). Trimming took off 6 bases at V and 12 bases at J, with 14 bases between the two ends. This CDR3 region has 12 residues. CDR1 and CDR2 from the germline V gene are SEHNR and FQNEAQ (reference sequence). CDR3 sequence: CASSRQLGELFF. In nucleotides, the CDR3 is TGTGCCAGCAGTCGCCAACTGGGGGAACTGTTTTTT.

The chain employs TRBV11-2 and TRBJ2-7, with no clear D. In germline, CDR1 is SGHAT, CDR2 FQNNGV. V was pared by 1 base and J by 3 bases, with 7 bases between. This CDR3 comprises 13 residues. The CDR3 sequence: CASSLVSGYEQYF. DNA for the CDR3: TGTGCCAGCAGCTTAGTCTCGGGCTACGAGCAGTACTTC.

The chain uses TRBV27 and TRBJ2-6; 11 bases are shared with TRBD1. The CDR3 is made up of 16 amino acids. The germline CDR1 and CDR2 sequences are MNHEY and SMNVEV (reference sequence). The V gene end was trimmed by 8 bases and the J gene end by 0 bases; junction bases not matched to a gene: 3. In nucleotides, the CDR3 is TGTGCCAGCCGCGGACAGGGGGCCTCTGGGGCCAACGTCCTGACTTTC. The encoded protein is CASRGQGASGANVLTF.

This chain connects TRBV28 to TRBJ2-5; D remains unclear. CDR3 length: 13 residues. CDR1 is MDHEN and CDR2 is SYDVKM in the germline V gene. Trimming removed 3 bases at V and 5 bases at J, with 10 bases between. CDR3 region: CASSFSPRETQYF. The CDR3 DNA reads TGTGCCAGCAGTTTCTCCCCCCGGGAGACCCAGTACTTC. Drawing the rest from reference TRBV28 and TRBJ2-5, the complete variable domain is DVKVTQSSRYLVKRTGEKVFLECVQDMDHENMFWYRQDPGLGLRLIYFSYDVKMKEKGDIPEGYSVSREKKERFSLILESASTNQTSMYLCASSFSPRETQYFGPGTRLLVL.

The CDR3 sequence is CASSLGLAKNIQYF. The CDR3 nucleotides are TGTGCCAGCAGTTTGGGACTGGCTAAAAACATTCAGTACTTC. The chain has TRBV2 and TRBJ2-4; a weak D match, TRBD2 (6 bases). This CDR3 has 14 amino acids. In germline, CDR1 is SNHLY, CDR2 FYNNEI. Trimming cost V 5 bases and J 4 bases, with 12 bases left between them.

The rearrangement uses TRBV12-3 or TRBV12-4 and TRBJ2-5; D gene ambiguous. This CDR3 comprises 12 residues. V was clipped by 5 bases and J by 3 bases, with 7 bases between them. The CDR3 here is CASSGVKETQYF. The DNA for the CDR3 is TGTGCCAGCAGTGGAGTGAAAGAGACCCAGTACTTC.

This clonotype appeared once. The rearrangement joins TRBV13 to TRBJ1-2; D may be TRBD1 (6 bases). There are 14 residues in the CDR3. Germline loops: CDR1 PRHDT, CDR2 FYEKMQ (reference sequence). Trimming took 5 bases from V and 8 from J, leaving 18 bases between them. The CDR3 DNA sequence: TGTGCCAGCAGCCTGGGGGCCCCAGTGGGAGGCTACACCTTC. Its translation is CASSLGAPVGGYTF.

The V and J genes are TRBV7-2 and TRBJ1-1; TRBD1 matches at 9 bases. The J segment lost 1 base and the V segment lost 6 bases, leaving 3 bases of the junction unmatched. CDR3 length: 14 residues. The germline V gene encodes CDR1 SGHTA and CDR2 FQGNSA. This CDR3 is CASRTTGGNTEAFF. In DNA form, the CDR3 reads TGTGCCAGCAGGACGACAGGGGGGAACACTGAAGCTTTCTTT.

This clonotype was seen just once. V and J are TRBV12-3 or TRBV12-4 and TRBJ2-7, with 11 bases that match TRBD2. The CDR3 length is 15 residues. Trimming cost V 6 bases and J 2 bases; bases outside gene matches: 6. The CDR3 nucleotides are TGTGCCAGCAGCTGGGGACTAGCGGAACCCTACGAGCAGTACTTC. Protein sequence: CASSWGLAEPYEQYF.

V usage is TRBV5-5 and J usage is TRBJ2-5; D assignment may be TRBD1 or TRBD2 (5 bases each). Trimming shortened V by 4 bases and J by 2 bases, and 12 bases separated the two germline ends. The germline CDR1 and CDR2 sequences are SGHKS and YYEKEE (reference sequence). There are 14 residues in the CDR3. For the CDR3, the DNA is TGTGCCAGCAGCCGCCAGAGGGGTCAAGAGACCCAGTACTTC. Its translation: CASSRQRGQETQYF. The complete variable domain, with remaining parts taken from reference TRBV5-5 and TRBJ2-5, reads DAGVTQSPTHLIKTRGQQVTLRCSPISGHKSVSWYQQVLGQGPQFIFQYYEKEERGRGNFPDRFSARQFPNYSSELNVNALLLGDSALYLCASSRQRGQETQYFGPGTRLLVL.